The 32 T cell receptor beta chains listed next were all sequenced from one sample in a study of blood T cell repertoires in COVID-19. TCRdb keeps only in-frame clones here, not all; method: immunoSEQ multiplex PCR. Among 250,000 to 300,000 clones, 89% were seen once, and the ten largest hold about 1.7%. Sequences were obtained from PBMCs or T cells enriched from blood (not recorded which). The receptors derive from a woman in her thirties or forties who had recovered from COVID-19.

The chain combines TRBV7-9 with TRBJ2-5; possible D gene TRBD1, 6 bases. Germline assignment: CDR1 SEHNR and CDR2 FQNEAQ (reference sequence). Trimming took off 3 bases at V and 4 bases at J, with 12 bases between the two ends. The CDR3 covers 14 residues. The DNA of the CDR3 is TGTGCCAGCAGCTTTGGTATAGGGGGAGAGACCCAGTACTTC. This encodes CASSFGIGGETQYF. Using reference TRBV7-9 and TRBJ2-5 for the parts outside the CDR3, the full variable domain is DTGVSQNPRHKITKRGQNVTFRCDPISEHNRLYWYRQTLGQGPEFLTYFQNEAQLEKSRLLSDRFSAERPKGSFSTLEIQRTEQGDSAMYLCASSFGIGGETQYFGPGTRLLVL.

This chain joins TRBV7-9 and TRBJ1-5, with D perhaps matching TRBD1 (5 bases). Germline V gene sequence: CDR1 SEHNR, CDR2 FQNEAQ (reference sequence). This CDR3 is built from 15 residues. V lost 5 bases and J lost 0, with 11 bases in between. The CDR3 region is CASSPGPYSNQPQHF. The DNA of the CDR3 is TGTGCCAGCAGCCCAGGGCCATATAGCAATCAGCCCCAGCATTTT. The full variable domain, with the rest looked up from reference TRBV7-9 and TRBJ1-5, is DTGVSQNPRHKITKRGQNVTFRCDPISEHNRLYWYRQTLGQGPEFLTYFQNEAQLEKSRLLSDRFSAERPKGSFSTLEIQRTEQGDSAMYLCASSPGPYSNQPQHFGDGTRLSIL.

The rearrangement joins TRBV11-2 to TRBJ1-4, with TRBD1 identical over 7 bases. J gave up 4 bases and V 5 bases, and 7 bases lay outside the gene matches. This CDR3 contains 15 residues. Germline CDR1 is SGHAT and CDR2 is FQNNGV. CDR3 sequence (DNA): TGTGCCAGCAGCCCCAGGGCAGGGGGTAATGAAAAACTGTTTTTT. Residues: CASSPRAGGNEKLFF. The complete variable domain, with remaining parts taken from reference TRBV11-2 and TRBJ1-4, reads EAGVAQSPRYKIIEKRQSVAFWCNPISGHATLYWYQQILGQGPKLLIQFQNNGVVDDSQLPKDRFSAERLKGVDSTLKIQPAKLEDSAVYLCASSPRAGGNEKLFFGSGTQLSVL.

The chain uses TRBV5-5 and TRBJ2-7, with 9 bases that match TRBD2. V was pared by 6 bases and J by 3 bases, with 13 bases of the junction left unmatched. This CDR3 is 16 amino acids long. The germline CDR1 and CDR2 sequences are SGHKS and YYEKEE (reference sequence). The CDR3 reads CASTLGGPSGNYEQYF. The DNA of the CDR3 is TGTGCCAGCACCCTGGGGGGGCCTAGCGGGAACTACGAGCAGTACTTC.

The rearrangement links TRBV5-1 to TRBJ1-1, with no clear D. The length of the CDR3 is 13 residues. Trimming cost V 1 base and J 2 bases, with 6 bases left between them. The V gene's germline CDR1 is SGHRS and CDR2 YFSETQ. In DNA, the CDR3 is TGCGCCAGCAGCTTGTCCACAAACACTGAAGCTTTCTTT. It is translated as CASSLSTNTEAFF.

The chain couples TRBV7-2 to TRBJ2-3; 7 bases agree with TRBD1. Germline CDR1 reads SGHTA; CDR2 reads FQGNSA. The CDR3 sequence is 16 residues long. J was trimmed by 1 base and V by 1 base; bases with no gene match: 5. The DNA of the CDR3 is TGTGCCAGCAGCTTAGGCCACAGGGGACGCACAGATACGCAGTATTTT. The encoded protein is CASSLGHRGRTDTQYF.

This rearrangement joins TRBV3-1 (or the pseudogene TRBV3-2) to TRBJ1-1; 11 nucleotides match TRBD1. Germline V lookup: CDR1 LGHDT, CDR2 YNNKEL (reference sequence). The CDR3 runs to 14 residues. The V segment lost 4 bases and the J segment 8 bases; nucleotides outside the gene matches: 6. CDR3 nucleotide sequence: TGTGCCAGCAGCCCATTGGACAGGGGGCGGGAAGCTTTCTTT. This codes for CASSPLDRGREAFF.

This chain uses TRBV5-1 with TRBJ1-1; possible D gene TRBD1, 6 bases. The germline gives CDR1 SGHRS, CDR2 YFSETQ. The CDR3 consists of 15 residues. V was trimmed by 2 bases and J by 2 bases, leaving 13 bases between them. CDR3 loop: CASSLAGARNTEAFF. The CDR3 DNA reads TGCGCCAGCAGCTTAGCGGGGGCGCGAAACACTGAAGCTTTCTTT.

This chain joins TRBV7-9 and TRBJ2-6; 8 bases fit TRBD1. CDR3 length equals 16 residues. V was clipped by 3 bases and J by 9 bases; unmatched bases: 10. CDR1 SEHNR and CDR2 FQNEAQ come from the germline V gene (reference sequence). The CDR3 spells CASSFLPRDRINVLTF. DNA of the CDR3: TGTGCCAGCAGCTTCCTACCCCGGGACAGGATCAACGTCCTGACTTTC.

The rearrangement links TRBV20-1 to TRBJ1-1, with a weak D call TRBD1 (5 bases). This CDR3 spans 10 amino acids. Germline CDR1 is DFQATT and CDR2 is SNEGSKA (reference sequence). V lost 7 bases and J 11 bases, leaving 14 bases between the germline ends. The CDR3 loop reads CSVGRGGAFF. The CDR3 DNA is TGCAGTGTTGGTCGTGGGGGGGCTTTCTTT.

The chain has TRBV12-3 or TRBV12-4 and TRBJ1-1, with D tentatively TRBD1 (5 bases). The CDR3 runs to 12 residues. The germline V and J ends were trimmed by 4 bases and 9 bases, with 12 bases remaining between them. The CDR3 here is CASSYERGKAFF. CDR3 in DNA: TGTGCCAGCAGTTACGAGCGGGGGAAAGCTTTCTTT.

This sequence joins TRBV11-2 and TRBJ1-1; D not certain. This CDR3 comprises 19 residues. V was clipped by 5 bases and J by 1 base, with 26 bases between them. Germline V gene data show CDR1 as SGHAT and CDR2 as FQNNGV. DNA of the CDR3: TGTGCCAGCAGCATTCGGGGAGGGAGGGCGAGAATTCGGAACACTGAAGCTTTCTTT. The encoded protein is CASSIRGGRARIRNTEAFF.

The chain is built from TRBV2 and TRBJ1-2; D gene uncertain. The CDR3 sequence is 13 residues long. Germline V gives CDR1 SNHLY, CDR2 FYNNEI. Deletions cut 1 base from V and 1 base from J, with 4 bases between. In DNA, the CDR3 is TGTGCCAGCAGTGAAGACAATAACTATGGCTACACCTTC. Its protein is CASSEDNNYGYTF.

Regarding this clone: The sample carries other DNA sequences with the same CDR3. The genes are TRBV4-2 and TRBJ1-2; weak D call: TRBD1 (5 bases). The CDR3 loop spans 14 amino acids. The V gene lost 1 base and the J gene lost 5 bases, with 11 bases spanning the gap. Germline V gives CDR1 LGHNA, CDR2 YNFKEQ. The CDR3 nucleotides are TGTGCCAGCAGCCAAGCGGGTCAGGGATATGGCTACACCTTC. Its protein product is CASSQAGQGYGYTF.

The V and J genes are TRBV5-4 and TRBJ2-3, with D maybe TRBD1 (6 bases). Trimming removed 4 bases from V and 3 bases from J, with 12 bases in between. Germline V gene lookup returns CDR1 SGHNT and CDR2 YYREEE (reference sequence). CDR3 length: 14 amino acids. As DNA, the CDR3 is TGTGCCAGCAGCATGGGACAAAGGACAGATACGCAGTATTTT. Amino acid sequence: CASSMGQRTDTQYF.

This chain joins TRBV7-5 and TRBJ2-2; TRBD2, the table's D call, was not compared with the DNA. TRBV7-5 has pseudogene status. The CDR3 contains 14 residues. The CDR3 sequence: CARSLSQRTGELFF. The CDR3 bases are TGTGCCAGAAGCTTAAGTCAGCGTACCGGGGAGCTGTTTTTT.

The CDR3 protein is CASSLRPGTGRNTEAFF. In DNA form, the CDR3 reads TGTGCCAGCAGCCTTCGCCCCGGGACAGGTAGGAACACTGAAGCTTTCTTT. The chain recombines TRBV7-2 with TRBJ1-1; 8 bases are a match to TRBD1. The CDR3 is made up of 17 amino acids. Germline V gene data show CDR1 as SGHTA and CDR2 as FQGNSA. Trimming at V came to 5 bases and at J to 1 base, leaving 12 bases not matched to a gene.

The J gene is TRBJ2-7, the V gene TRBV3-1 (or the pseudogene TRBV3-2), with TRBD1 matching over 8 bases. Germline V gene data show CDR1 as LGHDT and CDR2 as YNNKEL (reference sequence). V lost 5 bases to trimming and J lost 6 bases; unmatched junction nucleotides: 9. CDR3 length: 14 residues. The CDR3 coding sequence is TGTGCCAGCAGCTTGGACAGGGTATGGGGCGAGCAGTACTTC. Translating gives CASSLDRVWGEQYF.

The chain links TRBV30 to TRBJ1-4, with D uncertain. Looked up from germline, CDR1 is GTSNPN and CDR2 is SVGIG (reference sequence). The CDR3 has 12 amino acids. The ends were cut back, 0 bases at V and 8 bases at J, with 7 bases in the middle. The CDR3 region is CAWSVIREKLFF. The CDR3 DNA follows: TGTGCCTGGAGTGTAATACGGGAAAAACTGTTTTTT.

This chain uses TRBV19 with TRBJ2-7; possibly TRBD1 for D (6 bases). The CDR3 is made up of 15 amino acids. Germline CDR1 reads LNHDA; CDR2 reads SQIVND (reference sequence). Trimming left V 0 bases short and J 7 bases short, with 16 bases between. CDR3 in DNA: TGTGCCAGTAGTATAGACCGGTGGACAGATGGGGAGCAGTACTTC. This encodes CASSIDRWTDGEQYF.

The chain is built from TRBV5-1 and TRBJ2-7, with a tentative D call TRBD1 (5 bases). Germline CDR1 reads SGHRS; CDR2 reads YFSETQ. This CDR3 is 13 amino acids long. V was shortened by 1 base and J by 1 base, with 6 bases between the two germline ends. The CDR3 is CASSLRGSYEQYF. DNA of the CDR3: TGCGCCAGCAGCTTGAGGGGATCCTACGAGCAGTACTTC.

This clone was picked up a small number of times. DNA for the CDR3: TGTGCCAGTAGTAATACGAGGGACGAGCAGTACTTC. Residues: CASSNTRDEQYF. The chain uses TRBV19 and TRBJ2-7, with D perhaps TRBD2 (5 bases). The germline CDR1 and CDR2 sequences are LNHDA and SQIVND (reference sequence). V lost 4 bases to trimming and J lost 5 bases, with 9 bases between them. There are 12 residues in the CDR3.

V and J are TRBV10-3 and TRBJ1-1; D unclear. This CDR3 spans 13 amino acids. Germline V gene sequence: CDR1 ENHRY, CDR2 SYGVKD. The V and J ends lost 3 bases and 4 bases respectively, with 9 bases between them. In DNA form, the CDR3 reads TGTGCCATCAGTGATCACGCACTCACTGAAGCTTTCTTT. Translated, it gives CAISDHALTEAFF.

The count of this clone is one. J is TRBJ2-3 and V is TRBV5-1; 12 bases are shared with TRBD2. CDR1 SGHRS and CDR2 YFSETQ come from the germline V gene. V lost 2 bases, J lost 0 bases, and 1 base stayed unmatched. This CDR3 has 16 residues. The CDR3 DNA sequence: TGCGCCAGCAGCTTAGGGACTAGCGGGAGCACAGATACGCAGTATTTT. Its protein is CASSLGTSGSTDTQYF.

Concerning this clone itself: The CDR3 does not close with the conserved phenylalanine or tryptophan, likely indicating a read error. The limits of the CDR3 on the DNA are not certain, so only TCRdb's listed CDR3 is given. This chain joins TRBV7-2 and TRBJ1-2; TRBD1, as called in the table, went unchecked against the DNA. With termini counted, the CDR3 has 14 amino acids. Germline V gene data show CDR1 as SGHTA and CDR2 as FQGNSA. The CDR3 loop is CASSQDRTQPHGPL.

This rearrangement joins TRBV27 to TRBJ1-1; TRBD1 aligns across 8 bases. Trimming cost V 3 bases and J 2 bases; bases outside gene matches: 11. The germline gives CDR1 MNHEY, CDR2 SMNVEV (reference sequence). The CDR3 consists of 17 residues. CDR3 sequence: CASSFVVPTGGNTEAFF. Here the CDR3 DNA reads TGTGCCAGCAGTTTCGTGGTACCTACAGGGGGTAACACTGAAGCTTTCTTT.

This sequence joins TRBV5-1 and TRBJ2-5, with 7 positions matching TRBD2. The CDR3 has 15 amino acids. In germline, CDR1 is SGHRS, CDR2 YFSETQ. V lost 0 bases and J lost 5; bases outside the gene matches: 7. CDR3 bases: TGCGCCAGCAGCTTGGCCAACCAGGGAGGGGAGACCCAGTACTTC. This encodes CASSLANQGGETQYF.

The chain links TRBV5-1 to TRBJ2-7; 7 bases are shared with TRBD2. The germline V gene has CDR1 SGHRS and CDR2 YFSETQ. The CDR3 spans 15 residues. J gave up 1 base and V 0 bases, and 4 bases lay outside the gene matches. This CDR3 reads CASSLGLAESYEQYF. The CDR3 DNA reads TGCGCCAGCAGCTTGGGGCTAGCGGAATCCTACGAGCAGTACTTC. Looking up the rest from reference TRBV5-1 and TRBJ2-7 gives the full variable domain: KAGVTQTPRYLIKTRGQQVTLSCSPISGHRSVSWYQQTPGQGLQFLFEYFSETQRNKGNFPGRFSGRQFSNSRSEMNVSTLELGDSALYLCASSLGLAESYEQYFGPGTRLTVT.

The chain employs TRBV5-1 and TRBJ1-2, with TRBD1 as a possible D gene (6 bases). This CDR3 is 11 amino acids long. Trimming took off 3 bases at V and 8 bases at J, with 8 bases between the two ends. From germline, CDR1 is SGHRS and CDR2 YFSETQ. The CDR3, as DNA: TGCGCCAGCAGCTCCACAGGGGGCTACACCTTC. The encoded protein is CASSSTGGYTF.

The J gene is TRBJ2-7, the V gene TRBV2, with D possibly being TRBD2 (5 bases). Trimming removed 6 bases from V and 0 bases from J, with 15 bases in between. CDR1 is SNHLY, CDR2 FYNNEI, per germline. The CDR3 contains 15 residues. The CDR3 sequence is CASSDRTGSSYEQYF. The CDR3 DNA reads as TGTGCCAGCAGCGACCGGACGGGAAGCTCCTACGAGCAGTACTTC.

The chain combines TRBV18 with TRBJ2-1; 9 bases fit TRBD2. Trimming removed 1 base from V and 6 bases from J; junction bases left unmatched: 7. The CDR3 is 16 residues long. In germline, CDR1 is KGHSH, CDR2 LQKENI. The CDR3 reads CASSPRLSGSGNEQFF. The CDR3 DNA reads TGTGCCAGCTCACCACGACTTAGCGGGAGTGGCAATGAGCAGTTCTTC.

The count of this clone is one. Other nucleotide sequences from this sample produce the same CDR3. The chain combines TRBV29-1 with TRBJ1-1, with 8 bases aligning to TRBD1. V shed 4 bases, J shed 5 bases, and the junction held 3 bases outside the gene matches. Germline assignment: CDR1 SQVTM and CDR2 ANQGSEA. The CDR3 contains 12 residues. The CDR3 region has the DNA TGCAGCGTTGTTGACAGGGGTACTGAAGCTTTCTTT. Translation: CSVVDRGTEAFF.